This T cell receptor beta chain was captured by sequencing in a study of blood T cell repertoires in COVID-19. Study overall: Samples taken during acute and convalescent COVID-19 were collected in the United States, Italy and Spain. Sources were T cells, B-cell-depleted T cells, or PBMCs; the material itself was cDNA or gDNA.

There are 17 residues in the CDR3. V was trimmed by 3 bases and J by 1 base, leaving 19 bases between them. Germline lookup yields CDR1 SGHNT and CDR2 YYREEE (reference sequence). Original processing methods: Using reference gene primer amplification, nucleated cell counts were estimated. Libraries were prepared by immunoSEQ multiplex PCR; TCRdb keeps only in-frame clonotypes and omits some of them. The V and J calls and the clone size are those of that table, but D and trimming were determined from the DNA. Altogether under 200,000 clones are present, around 83% being singletons, with the ten largest covering 0.99%.

The clonotype comes from a man between 18 and 29 years old with acute or convalescent COVID-19. The specimen was peripheral blood. V is TRBV5-4 and J is TRBJ1-2; TRBD1 might be the D (5 bases). The DNA for the CDR3 is TGTGCCAGCAGCTCCCTAGGGGCAGGCGACCTTAACTATGGCTACACCTTC. Encoded protein: CASSSLGAGDLNYGYTF.